The rows below give T cell receptor beta chains drawn from one sample of a study of blood T cells in healthy people across ages. One entry per CDR3 protein, called by TCRdb with MiXCR from the 5' RACE reads. The data contain about 1,500,000 distinct CDR3 sequences, 42% of them singletons. Sequenced: blood. These receptors were taken from a woman aged 18-29 years in good health. Each CDR3 is given with its conserved first and last residue. A D gene is named only where the DNA matches it firmly. Clone size, where shown, is once, few, many, or a class for clones that have expanded.

clone_size j_call d_call v_call cdr3_aa cdr3_nt
few TRBJ1-2 TRBD1 TRBV7-2 CASSSGTGYSYTF TGTGCCAGCAGCTCTGGGACAGGCTATAGCTACACCTTC
few TRBJ2-3 - TRBV12-3/TRBV12-4 CAGLATDTQYF TGTGCCGGCTTAGCCACAGATACGCAGTATTTT
- TRBJ1-6 - TRBV10-2 CASSAGPGRNSPLHF TGCGCCAGCAGTGCCGGGCCCGGCAGGAATTCACCCCTCCACTTT
few TRBJ2-3 - TRBV12-3/TRBV12-4 CASSPSSAADTQYF TGTGCCAGCAGTCCGTCTAGCGCCGCAGATACGCAGTATTTT
- TRBJ2-5 TRBD2 TRBV2 CASSPNPGLARQETQYF TGTGCCAGCAGCCCAAACCCCGGACTAGCGAGACAAGAGACCCAGTACTTC
many TRBJ2-3 - TRBV5-1 CASSLGGPTDTQYF TGCGCCAGCAGCTTGGGGGGCCCCACAGATACGCAGTATTTT
few TRBJ2-7 - TRBV10-1 CASSEGPAAYEQYF TGCGCCAGCAGTGAGGGACCGGCAGCCTACGAGCAGTACTTC
few TRBJ1-6 TRBD1 TRBV7-9 CASSYYIDRGYSPLHF TGTGCCAGCAGCTATTACATTGACAGGGGCTATTCACCCCTCCACTTT
few TRBJ2-1 - TRBV5-1 CASSLVLSSYNEQFF TGTGCCAGCAGTTTGGTCCTGAGCTCCTACAATGAGCAGTTCTTC
- TRBJ1-1 - TRBV6-1 CASSARGLYTEAFF TGTGCCAGCAGTGCAAGGGGGTTGTATACTGAAGCTTTCTTT
- TRBJ2-1 TRBD2 TRBV28 CASSGGLVAGYASSYNEQFF TGTGCCAGCAGTGGGGGATTGGTAGCGGGGTACGCCAGCTCCTACAATGAGCAGTTCTTC
- TRBJ2-7 - TRBV15 CATSRDSWTSYEQYF TGTGCCACCAGCAGGGATAGCTGGACCTCCTACGAGCAGTACTTC
few TRBJ2-1 TRBD2 TRBV30 CAWTTGTSGYNEQFF TGTGCCTGGACTACCGGGACTAGCGGTTACAATGAGCAGTTCTTC
medium-sized TRBJ2-7 - TRBV7-9 CASLRTTYEQYF TGTGCCAGCCTCCGGACAACCTACGAGCAGTACTTC
- TRBJ1-2 - TRBV12-1 CASSSPDRGGGYTF TGTGCCAGCAGCTCCCCGGACAGGGGGGGTGGCTACACCTTC
- TRBJ2-7 TRBD2 TRBV12-3/TRBV12-4 CASGPSGNYEQYF TGTGCCAGCGGCCCGAGCGGGAACTACGAGCAGTACTTC
- TRBJ2-7 - TRBV5-1 CASSKRTRGSYEQYF TGCGCCAGCAGCAAGCGGACCAGGGGCTCCTACGAGCAGTACTTC
few TRBJ2-3 - TRBV10-3 CAISVSSSASRTDTQYF TGTGCCATCAGTGTGTCTAGTTCCGCATCGCGCACAGATACGCAGTATTTT
- TRBJ2-6 - TRBV5-1 CASSIDRSGGGANVLTF TGCGCCAGCAGCATAGACCGTTCTGGAGGTGGGGCCAACGTCCTGACTTTC
- TRBJ2-5 TRBD1 TRBV2 CASSEARGQSRQETQYF TGTGCCAGCAGTGAAGCCCGGGGACAGTCCCGCCAAGAGACCCAGTACTTC
few TRBJ2-3 TRBD2 TRBV20-1 CSARNSGGPTDTQYF TGCAGTGCTAGAAATAGCGGGGGGCCCACAGATACGCAGTATTTT
few TRBJ2-5 TRBD1 TRBV9 CASSLYGTGQETQYF TGTGCCAGCAGCCTCTATGGGACAGGGCAAGAGACCCAGTACTTC
few TRBJ1-5 - TRBV7-2 CASSSLRDQPQHF TGTGCCAGCAGTTCCCTAAGGGATCAGCCCCAGCATTTT
- TRBJ1-2 TRBD1 TRBV6-1 CASRARGTNGGYTF TGTGCCAGCAGGGCCAGGGGGACCAACGGGGGCTACACCTTC
- TRBJ1-1 - TRBV20-1 CSAGHRDTKNTEAFF TGCAGTGCTGGCCACCGGGACACCAAGAACACTGAAGCTTTCTTT
- TRBJ2-4 TRBD1 TRBV7-3 CASSPTGGGTKNIQYF TGTGCCAGCAGCCCGACAGGGGGCGGTACCAAAAACATTCAGTACTTC
few TRBJ2-5 - TRBV6-2/TRBV6-3 CASSFSRTPKARSETQYF TGTGCCAGCAGTTTCTCCCGAACACCGAAAGCCCGTTCGGAGACCCAGTACTTC
- TRBJ2-1 TRBD1 TRBV6-5 CASSRGQAGDEQFF TGTGCCAGCAGCCGGGGACAGGCGGGTGATGAGCAGTTCTTC
many TRBJ2-1 - TRBV4-1 CASSQDPGNEQFF TGCGCCAGCAGCCAAGATCCGGGAAATGAGCAGTTCTTC
- TRBJ1-2 - TRBV6-1 CASRRTRAHSLNYGYTF TGTGCCAGCAGGCGAACCCGAGCACACAGCCTCAACTATGGCTACACCTTC
few TRBJ1-1 TRBD1 TRBV5-1 CASSLEGQKNTEAFF TGCGCCAGCAGCTTGGAGGGACAGAAGAACACTGAAGCTTTCTTT
once TRBJ2-1 TRBD2 TRBV28 CASSLGLAGGPLWNEQFF TGTGCCAGCAGTTTGGGACTAGCGGGAGGACCTCTATGGAATGAGCAGTTCTTC
- TRBJ2-7 - TRBV28 CASSLMARRRAASYEQYF TGTGCCAGCAGTCTTATGGCTCGGCGGCGAGCGGCCTCCTACGAGCAGTACTTC
- TRBJ1-5 - TRBV4-1 CASSLYTGVESNQPQHF TGCGCCAGCAGCCTTTACACCGGGGTCGAAAGCAATCAGCCCCAGCATTTT
- TRBJ2-5 - TRBV6-5 CASRLLETQYF TGTGCCAGCAGGCTTTTGGAGACCCAGTACTTC
- TRBJ2-7 - TRBV2 CASSEEFVGGPTREQYF TGTGCCAGCAGTGAAGAGTTTGTGGGCGGACCCACAAGGGAGCAGTACTTC
- TRBJ2-5 - TRBV10-3 CAISEAGLQETQYF TGTGCCATCAGTGAAGCCGGGCTCCAAGAGACCCAGTACTTC
- TRBJ2-5 - TRBV20-1 CSAHGNLVQETQYF TGCAGTGCCCATGGTAATTTAGTACAAGAGACCCAGTACTTC
- TRBJ1-2 TRBD1 TRBV5-1 CASSTLGQGVGNGYTF TGCGCCAGCAGCACCCTAGGACAGGGCGTCGGTAATGGCTACACCTTC
- TRBJ1-1 - TRBV28 CASEGTTEAFF TGTGCCAGCGAGGGGACGACTGAAGCTTTCTTT
- TRBJ2-5 TRBD1 TRBV5-1 CASSWGQGAGETQYF TGCGCCAGCAGCTGGGGACAGGGGGCAGGGGAGACCCAGTACTTC
- TRBJ1-2 - TRBV12-3/TRBV12-4 CASSPRTARYTF TGTGCCAGCAGTCCCCGGACAGCTCGCTACACCTTC
- TRBJ2-3 - TRBV6-5 CARPLTDTQYF TGTGCCAGACCCCTGACAGATACGCAGTATTTT
- TRBJ2-7 TRBD2 TRBV3-1 CASSQEGGGPYEQYF TGTGCCAGCAGCCAAGAGGGCGGGGGTCCCTACGAGCAGTACTTC
- TRBJ2-1 - TRBV3-1 CASSQGSNNEQFF TGTGCCAGCAGCCAAGGATCTAACAATGAGCAGTTCTTC
- TRBJ2-5 - TRBV4-1 CASSQGDRGEETKYF TGCGCCAGCAGCCAAGGAGACAGAGGCGAAGAGACCAAGTACTTC
- TRBJ2-1 TRBD2 TRBV19 CATGARLAGGNNEQFF TGTGCCACCGGTGCCCGACTAGCGGGGGGCAACAATGAGCAGTTCTTC
- TRBJ1-5 - TRBV4-1 CASSHGANQPQHF TGCGCCAGCAGCCACGGGGCCAATCAGCCCCAGCATTTT
many TRBJ2-1 - TRBV4-1 CASSQDSYNEQFF TGCGCCAGCAGCCAGGACAGTTACAATGAGCAGTTCTTC
- TRBJ1-1 - TRBV12-3/TRBV12-4 CASRDKGDTGMNTEAFF TGTGCCAGCAGGGACAAAGGGGACACCGGAATGAACACTGAAGCTTTCTTT
- TRBJ1-2 TRBD1 TRBV24-1 CAAGTVYGYTF TGTGCGGCTGGGACAGTGTATGGCTACACCTTC
once TRBJ1-1 TRBD1 TRBV29-1 CSVTTGMNTEPFF TGCAGCGTTACGACAGGGATGAACACTGAACCTTTCTTT
few TRBJ2-1 - TRBV29-1 CSVEGQVYNEQFF TGCAGCGTTGAGGGACAAGTATACAATGAGCAGTTCTTC
- TRBJ2-7 TRBD2 TRBV12-3/TRBV12-4 CASSLDLAGEQYF TGTGCCAGCAGTTTGGATCTAGCGGGGGAGCAGTACTTC
- TRBJ1-5 TRBD1 TRBV28 CASSPGGDPLGQPQHF TGTGCCAGCAGCCCAGGGGGCGATCCGTTAGGACAGCCCCAGCATTTT